A selection of T cell receptor beta chains follows, all from one sample in a study of graft-versus-host responses after intestinal transplantation. Sequenced by immunoSEQ multiplex PCR; TCRdb stores in-frame clones only, minus some. The table lists roughly 30,000 clones, about four fifths of them singletons. The antigens of these receptors remain unknown. The sample in question was unstimulated CD8+ T cells sorted from spleen or lymph node cells, obtained before intestinal transplant. These receptors were taken from a human donor who received an intestinal transplant. The CDR3 runs from the conserved cysteine through the conserved F or W. A D gene is named only where the DNA matches it firmly. Clone size is stated in some rows and not others, as once, few, many or a class when expanded.

D	length	size	V	J	DNA	CDR3
.	18	.	TRBV19	TRBJ2-1	TGTGCCAGTAGTATAGCCCCCCCTCTACCGAGCTCCTACAATGAGCAGTTCTTC	CASSIAPPLPSSYNEQFF
.	14	.	TRBV28	TRBJ2-7	TGTGCCAGCAGTTTGATGGACACAGCCTACGAGCAGTACTTC	CASSLMDTAYEQYF
.	15	.	TRBV27	TRBJ2-2	TGTGCCAGCAGTTTAACACAGGGAGTCACCGGGGAGCTGTTTTTT	CASSLTQGVTGELFF
.	14	.	TRBV28	TRBJ2-7	TGTGCCAGCAGTCCAGTAGCGAAGGACGACGAGCAGTACTTC	CASSPVAKDDEQYF
.	16	.	TRBV27	TRBJ2-7	TGTGCCAGCAGCCCCAAGATCCAGACACAGCTCTACGAGCAGTACTTC	CASSPKIQTQLYEQYF
TRBD1	15	.	TRBV15	TRBJ2-7	TGTGCCACCAGCACTCCGGGACAGGGGGCGACCGAGCAGTACTTC	CATSTPGQGATEQYF
.	15	once	TRBV10-1	TRBJ2-3	TGCGCCAGCAGCCTATTCTGGGGGGGGCTAAATACGCAGTATTTT	CASSLFWGGLNTQYF
.	14	.	TRBV21-1	TRBJ2-7	TGTGCCAGCAGCCTCCGGGACATGTACTACGAGCAGTACTTC	CASSLRDMYYEQYF
TRBD1	14	.	TRBV7-9	TRBJ2-5	TGTGCCAGCAGCCTCTACAGGGGCCAAGAGACCCAGTACTTC	CASSLYRGQETQYF
.	13	few	TRBV27	TRBJ2-7	TGTGCCAGCAGTACACACGGGGCCTACGAGCAGTACTTC	CASSTHGAYEQYF
.	15	.	TRBV5-4	TRBJ2-7	TGTGCCAGCAGCCGACAGCAGGGGAGCTCCTACGAGCAGTACTTC	CASSRQQGSSYEQYF
.	13	.	TRBV2	TRBJ2-7	TGTGCCAGCAGTGAGGCGGGGACCTACGAGCAGTACTTC	CASSEAGTYEQYF
.	13	.	TRBV5-1	TRBJ2-3	TGCGCCAGCAGCTTGGGCGGGGTGGATACGCAGTATTTT	CASSLGGVDTQYF
.	14	once	TRBV6-6	TRBJ2-7	TGTGCCAGCAGTCCCTCACTAGAGTCCCACGAGCAGTACTTC	CASSPSLESHEQYF
.	16	.	TRBV9	TRBJ2-5	TGTGCCAGCAGCGGGGACAGAGGAGGGTATGGGGAGACCCAGTACTTC	CASSGDRGGYGETQYF
TRBD2	15	once	TRBV9	TRBJ2-3	TGTGCCAGCAGTCTCTCTAGCGGGATGGAAGATACGCAGTATTTT	CASSLSSGMEDTQYF
.	11	once	TRBV28	TRBJ2-1	TGTGCCAGCAGTCTGTACAATGAGCAGTTCTTC	CASSLYNEQFF
TRBD2	15	few	TRBV19	TRBJ2-1	TGTGCCAGTAGGGGCGGGGGGAGCTCCTACAATGAGCAGTTCTTC	CASRGGGSSYNEQFF
TRBD2	16	.	TRBV28	TRBJ2-2	TGTGCCAGCAGCCAAAAGCGGGGGAGGAACACCGGGGAGCTGTTTTTT	CASSQKRGRNTGELFF
TRBD1	15	.	TRBV9	TRBJ1-1	TGTGCCAGCAGCGTACGGGGACAGGGGGCCACTGAAGCTTTCTTT	CASSVRGQGATEAFF
TRBD1	13	.	TRBV29-1	TRBJ1-2	TGCAGCGTTGAAGGTACAGGGGACTATGGCTACACCTTC	CSVEGTGDYGYTF
TRBD1	13	few	TRBV5-1	TRBJ2-7	TGCGCCAGCAGTCACGGACAGGCGTACGAGCAGTACTTC	CASSHGQAYEQYF
.	15	.	TRBV11-2	TRBJ2-1	TGTGCCAGCAGCTTGGGACTTTCCTCCTACAATGAGCAGTTCTTC	CASSLGLSSYNEQFF
TRBD1	15	.	TRBV7-9	TRBJ1-2	TGTGCCAGCAGCGCCGGGACAGAGCTTAACTATGGCTACACCTTC	CASSAGTELNYGYTF
TRBD2	17	few	TRBV19	TRBJ2-1	TGTGCCAGTAGTATCCGCCTAGCGGGAGGACCCTACAATGAGCAGTTCTTC	CASSIRLAGGPYNEQFF
.	14	.	TRBV7-2	TRBJ1-4	TGTGCCAGCAGCTTGACATCAACTAATGAAAAACTGTTTTTT	CASSLTSTNEKLFF
TRBD2	15	.	TRBV4-1	TRBJ2-1	TGCGCCAGCAGCCGATACAGCGGGAGCTACAATGAGCAGTTCTTC	CASSRYSGSYNEQFF
TRBD1	18	.	TRBV10-3	TRBJ1-6	TGTGCCATCAGTGAGCTGAACGCTTGGGACAGGGAGAATTCACCCCTCCACTTT	CAISELNAWDRENSPLHF
TRBD1	14	few	TRBV19	TRBJ2-7	TGTGCCAGTAGTATGGGACAGGGGTGGAACGAGCAGTACTTC	CASSMGQGWNEQYF
TRBD1	16	.	TRBV6-6	TRBJ1-5	TGTGCCAGCAGTTACCCGGGGACAGGCCTCAATCAGCCCCAGCATTTT	CASSYPGTGLNQPQHF
TRBD2	18	once	TRBV28	TRBJ2-1	TGTGCCAGCAGTTTTGAAGGACTAGCGGGAGTAGGGTTCGATGAGCAGTTCTTC	CASSFEGLAGVGFDEQFF
TRBD2	15	.	TRBV5-1	TRBJ2-1	TGCGCCAGCAGCTTGTGGGGGGGATCCTACAATGAGCAGTTCTTC	CASSLWGGSYNEQFF
.	14	.	TRBV6-1	TRBJ2-7	TGTGCCAGCAGTGTAAGACTTTTCGTCTACGAGCAGTACTTC	CASSVRLFVYEQYF
TRBD2	15	few	TRBV6-1	TRBJ2-5	TGTGCCAGCAGTGACGGGGGAGGGCGCCAAGAGACCCAGTACTTC	CASSDGGGRQETQYF
.	13	once	TRBV19	TRBJ1-6	TGTGCCAGTAGTATCTCTTATAATTCACCCCTCCACTTT	CASSISYNSPLHF
.	11	.	TRBV11-2	TRBJ1-1	TGTGCCAGCAGACAGGGTTTCGAAGCTTTCTTT	CASRQGFEAFF
.	15	.	TRBV7-6	TRBJ2-3	TGTGCCAGCAGCTTAGCCGCGGGCGCCGCCGATACGCAGTATTTT	CASSLAAGAADTQYF
TRBD2	15	.	TRBV5-4	TRBJ2-5	TGTGCCAGCAGCTTGAGCGGGAGTTCCCAAGAGACCCAGTACTTC	CASSLSGSSQETQYF
TRBD1	14	.	TRBV29-1	TRBJ2-7	TGCAGCGCCGCCGGGACAGGGTTCTCCTACGAGCAGTACTTC	CSAAGTGFSYEQYF
.	14	once	TRBV4-1	TRBJ2-3	TGCGCCAGCAGCCTCCGGGGTGACACAGATACGCAGTATTTT	CASSLRGDTDTQYF
.	11	.	TRBV6-1	TRBJ2-5	TGTGCCAGCAACCCGGGGGAGACCCAGTACTTC	CASNPGETQYF
TRBD2	18	.	TRBV9	TRBJ2-2	TGTGCCAGCAGCGTAGCCCGACTAGCGGTCATAAACACCGGGGAGCTGTTTTTT	CASSVARLAVINTGELFF
.	15	.	TRBV4-1	TRBJ2-7	TGCGCCAGCAGCCAAGGTTGGACAGACTCCTACGAGCAGTACTTC	CASSQGWTDSYEQYF
TRBD1	15	.	TRBV11-2	TRBJ1-5	TGTGCCAGCAGCTTGAACAGGGGGCGCGATCAGCCCCAGCATTTT	CASSLNRGRDQPQHF
.	15	.	TRBV6-4	TRBJ2-4	TGTGCCAGCAGTGACCGGGGGTACGAGGGAGCCATTCAGTACTTC	CASSDRGYEGAIQYF